This T cell receptor (beta chain) was retrieved from a study of regulatory T cells in long-lasting Graves disease. CDR1 is SNHLY and CDR2 is FYNNEI in the germline V gene. The CDR3 contains 15 residues. With 2 bases removed from V and 4 bases from J, the gap between germline ends came to 14 bases. This clonotype was detected many times. Time point: newly diagnosed GD, antithyroid drugs for less than 3 months. RNA from PBMCs was the source of the TCR library. Relying on iRepertoire HTBI primers and Arm-PCR of CDR3 regions, the team built TCR beta libraries. One entry per CDR3 protein results from TCRdb running MiXCR on the multiplex PCR reads. The table records roughly 560,000 distinct CDR3 sequences, around 12% of them present only once. The sample also formed part of further work on T cells in Graves' hyperthyroidism and ophthalmopathy.

The gene calls are TRBV2 and TRBJ1-2, with D unresolved. Sequencing was performed on peripheral blood mononuclear cells (PBMCs), taken at new diagnosis, from a patient treated with antithyroid drugs. The receptor's source is a woman aged 25 to 45 with Graves disease. The CDR3 sequence: CASSERLGGTYGYTF. CDR3 nucleotide sequence: TGTGCCAGCAGTGAACGTCTAGGAGGTACCTATGGCTACACCTTC.